A single sample gave rise to the 8 T cell receptor beta chains below, sequenced in a study of tissue T cells after allogeneic stem cell transplantation. Described time point: mouse harvest day 14 after allogeneic transplant. Mouse grafts combined 10^7 T-cell-depleted bone marrow cells with 10^6 splenic CD5+ T cells. Profiling relied on immunoSEQ multiplex PCR, and the TCRdb table lists in-frame clones only, not all of them. The profile shows 1,500 to 2,000 clones, 45% to 55% of them singletons. The source material was spleen. The receptors shown here come from a female BALB/c mouse given C57BL/6 T cells with graft-versus-host disease after an allogeneic hematopoietic cell transplant.

As concerns this clone: Germline and genes: mouse. The CDR3 DNA, read in part, is TGTGCCAGCAGTCTGTATAGCTGGGGGGCTAGCTCCTATGAACAGTAC. Protein: CASSLYSWGASSYEQY. The CDR3 in full is CASSLYSWGASSYEQYF. The gene calls are TRBV24 and TRBJ2-7; 8 bases line up with TRBD2. The CDR3 goes on 1 residue after the read ends, and that part is filled in from the germline J gene. V dropped 0 bases and J dropped 0; count of bases not matched to a gene: 7. Germline CDR1 KGHTA, CDR2 FRNEEI. The CDR3 totals 17 residues.

As concerns this clone: Gene names are the mouse ones. CDR3: CASSLRDQNTLYF. The DNA read from the CDR3 is TGTGCCAGCAGTCTCCGGGATCAAAACACCTTGTAC. This chain connects TRBV19 to TRBJ2-4; D call uncertain. Coverage ceases 1 residue before the CDR3 finishes, and the germline J gene fills in the end. V was pared by 4 bases and J by 2 bases, with 8 bases between. The germline V gene encodes CDR1 FNHDT and CDR2 SITEND (reference sequence). This CDR3 spans 13 amino acids.

With regard to this clone: Gene names and germline refer to mouse. With the read ending 1 residue before the CDR3 end, the germline J gene is used to fill in that end. The genes are TRBV15 and TRBJ2-5, with 8 nucleotides matching TRBD2. CDR3 size: 13 residues. CDR1 is SGHND and CDR2 is FRSKSL in the germline V gene. The V and J ends lost 5 bases and 6 bases, in that order; junction bases with no gene match: 4. The covered CDR3 bases are TGTGCCAGCAGTGCTGGGGGGAGGGACACCCAGTAC. This translates into CASSAGGRDTQY. The whole CDR3 sequence is CASSAGGRDTQYF.

This clone is medium-sized. Gene and germline names: mouse. The read falls 1 residue short of the CDR3 end, and the missing part is taken from the germline J gene. This chain joins TRBV19 and TRBJ1-4; 12 positions match TRBD1. The CDR3 has 15 amino acids. Trimming at V came to 2 bases and at J to 6 bases, leaving 2 bases not matched to a gene. Germline V gene sequence: CDR1 FNHDT, CDR2 SITEND (reference sequence). CDR3: CASSMGQGAHERLFF. CDR3 bases read: TGTGCCAGCAGTATGGGACAGGGGGCGCACGAAAGATTATTT.

This clone has only a few counts. The listed genes are named as in mouse. The DNA ends 1 residue before the CDR3 does, and the rest of the CDR3 is filled in from the germline J gene. V and J are TRBV12-1 and TRBJ1-2, with D maybe TRBD1 (6 bases). This CDR3 region has 13 residues. Trimming took off 2 bases at V and 4 bases at J, with 10 bases between the two ends. Looked up from germline, CDR1 is SGHSN and CDR2 is HYEKVE. CDR3 DNA, as far as it was read: TGTGCCAGCTCTCCAACAGGGTTCTCCGACTACACC. Translation: CASSPTGFSDYT. The entire CDR3 is CASSPTGFSDYTF.

This clone occurred a few times. Germline and genes here are mouse. The read terminates 1 residue ahead of where the CDR3 ends, so the germline J gene completes it. J is TRBJ2-1 and V is TRBV4, with no clear D. Germline V gene sequence: CDR1 LGHDT, CDR2 YNNKQL (reference sequence). The CDR3 has 14 amino acids. V shed 6 bases and J shed 1 base, with 10 bases lying between them. CDR3 DNA, as far as it was read: TGTGCCAGCAGGAAACCGGGGAACTATGCTGAGCAGTTC. As protein: CASRKPGNYAEQF. The whole CDR3 protein reads CASRKPGNYAEQFF.

Only a few counts were recorded for this clone. Gene names and germline match the mouse. The read ends 1 residue shy of where the CDR3 ends; the end is completed using the germline J gene. This chain uses TRBV12-1 with TRBJ2-1, with D perhaps TRBD1 (6 bases). V was clipped by 1 base and J by 1 base, with 7 bases between them. Germline V lookup: CDR1 SGHSN, CDR2 HYEKVE. The CDR3 covers 14 residues. The chain's CDR3 is CASSLGQNYAEQFF. The DNA read from the CDR3 is TGTGCCAGCTCTCTAGGACAGAACTATGCTGAGCAGTTC.

Concerning this clone itself: Gene names refer to mouse genes. The read terminates 1 residue before the CDR3 end, so the remaining end is supplied by the germline J gene. The V call is TRBV20, the J call TRBJ2-2; 8 bases are a match to TRBD1. Germline loops: CDR1 GFQATS, CDR2 STVNSAI. The CDR3 is 13 residues long. V shed 2 bases and J 7 bases; nucleotides not matched to a gene: 3. This CDR3 reads CGARRQGSGQLYF. Incomplete CDR3 DNA: TGTGGTGCTAGGCGACAGGGGAGCGGGCAGCTCTAC.